This record looks at one T cell receptor (beta chain) sequence and its context. The entry originates in a study of blood T cell repertoires in COVID-19. Study as a whole: The United States, Italy and Spain supplied acute and convalescent COVID-19 samples. Sample material is recorded as cDNA or gDNA derived from T cells, B-cell-depleted T cells, or PBMCs.

Recruited during active infection, patients (from Seattle) were subsequently followed longitudinally. Germline assignment: CDR1 MNHEY and CDR2 SVGAGI. The ends were cut back, 6 bases at V and 2 bases at J, with 7 bases in the middle. This CDR3 is 12 amino acids long. Authors' methods: The assay estimated nucleated cells by amplifying reference gene primers. TCRdb's copy holds only in-frame clones and misses some; the assay was immunoSEQ multiplex PCR. D and trimming were read from the DNA, whereas the V and J calls and clone size are those reported in that table. Seen here are about 160,000 clones, roughly 93% observed once, and the top ten hold 2%.

The sample taken for sequencing was peripheral blood. This rearrangement joins TRBV6-5 to TRBJ1-2, with D perhaps matching TRBD1 (5 bases). The clonotype comes from a woman between 55 and 75 years old with COVID-19, enrolled during active disease. The CDR3 reads CASRGGNYGYTF. The CDR3, as DNA: TGTGCCAGCAGGGGGGGGAACTATGGCTACACCTTC.